This T cell receptor (beta chain) was captured by sequencing in a study of CD8 T cells in ankylosing spondylitis. Study results and limitations: Clones linked to disease were reported to show significant enrichment in matched ankylosing spondylitis synovial fluid. Disease-associated clones were CD8+ and fairly uncommon in peripheral blood.

Making the TCR beta libraries involved quantitative 5'-RACE with molecular barcodes. Each CDR3 protein gets one entry after TCRdb re-called the 5' RACE reads with MiXCR. In the table there are fewer than 250,000 distinct CDR3 sequences, about 10% of which are singletons. This clonotype has just a few counts. The antigen remains undetermined. Trimming took 5 bases from V and 7 from J; bases not matched to a gene: 10. Germline CDR1 and CDR2: SGHAT and FQNNGV. The CDR3 covers 15 residues. Sample: blood, either unsorted or a sorted T cell fraction (not recorded which). This chain uses TRBV11-2 with TRBJ2-4; TRBD2 agrees at 8 bases. The sequence came from a male donor with ankylosing spondylitis or in good health (not recorded which). The CDR3 DNA follows: TGTGCCAGCAGCCCCAACGGGGGGGGGAGGAACATTCAGTACTTC. Its protein product is CASSPNGGGRNIQYF.